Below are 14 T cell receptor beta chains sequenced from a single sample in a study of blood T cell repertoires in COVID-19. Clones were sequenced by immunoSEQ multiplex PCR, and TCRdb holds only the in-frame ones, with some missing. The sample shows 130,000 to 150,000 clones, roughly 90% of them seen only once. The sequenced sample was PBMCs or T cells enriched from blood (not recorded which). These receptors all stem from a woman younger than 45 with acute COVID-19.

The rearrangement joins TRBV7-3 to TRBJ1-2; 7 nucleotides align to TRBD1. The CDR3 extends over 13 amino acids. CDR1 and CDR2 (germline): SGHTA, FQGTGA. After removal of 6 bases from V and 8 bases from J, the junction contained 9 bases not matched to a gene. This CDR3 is CASSLTGTVGYTF. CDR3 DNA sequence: TGTGCCAGCAGTCTAACCGGGACAGTAGGCTACACCTTC.

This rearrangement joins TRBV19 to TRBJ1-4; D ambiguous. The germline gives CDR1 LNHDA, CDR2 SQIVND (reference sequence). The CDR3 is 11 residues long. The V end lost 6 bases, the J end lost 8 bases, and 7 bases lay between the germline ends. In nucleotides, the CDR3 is TGTGCCAGTAGATCGGTCGAAAAACTGTTTTTT. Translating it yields CASRSVEKLFF.

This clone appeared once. The CDR3 loop is CASSPVGQGRVYGYTF. The CDR3 DNA sequence: TGTGCCAGCAGCCCGGTTGGGCAGGGGCGAGTCTATGGCTACACCTTC. The V and J genes are TRBV7-2 and TRBJ1-2, with D maybe TRBD1 (6 bases). Germline CDR1 SGHTA, CDR2 FQGNSA. The V end was cut by 5 bases, the J end by 4 bases, with 20 bases between. The CDR3 runs 16 residues.

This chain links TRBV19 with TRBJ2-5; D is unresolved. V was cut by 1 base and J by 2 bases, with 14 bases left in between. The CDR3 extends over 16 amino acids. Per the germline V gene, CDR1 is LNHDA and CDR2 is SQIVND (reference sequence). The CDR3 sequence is CASSIVSGSVQETQYF. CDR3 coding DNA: TGTGCCAGTAGTATAGTTTCGGGTAGTGTACAAGAGACCCAGTACTTC.

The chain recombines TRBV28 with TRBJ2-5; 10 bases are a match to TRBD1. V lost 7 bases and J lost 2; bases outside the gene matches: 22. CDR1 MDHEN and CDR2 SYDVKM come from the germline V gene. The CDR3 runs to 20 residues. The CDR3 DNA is TGTGCCAGCACCCCCTTCTTCCTAGGGACAGGGGAGTTAAGGCAAGAGACCCAGTACTTC. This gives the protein CASTPFFLGTGELRQETQYF.

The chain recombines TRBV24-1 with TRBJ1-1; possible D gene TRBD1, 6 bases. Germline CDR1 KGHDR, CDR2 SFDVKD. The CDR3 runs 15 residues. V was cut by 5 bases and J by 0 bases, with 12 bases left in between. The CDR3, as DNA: TGTGCCACCAGTGCGGGGGGCTCAATGAACACTGAAGCTTTCTTT. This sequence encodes CATSAGGSMNTEAFF.

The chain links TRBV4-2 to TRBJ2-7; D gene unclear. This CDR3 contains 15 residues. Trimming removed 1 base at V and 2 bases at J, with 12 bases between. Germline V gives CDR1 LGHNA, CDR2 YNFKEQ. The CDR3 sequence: CASSQGLGGTYEQYF. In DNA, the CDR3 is TGTGCCAGCAGCCAAGGGTTAGGCGGAACCTACGAGCAGTACTTC.

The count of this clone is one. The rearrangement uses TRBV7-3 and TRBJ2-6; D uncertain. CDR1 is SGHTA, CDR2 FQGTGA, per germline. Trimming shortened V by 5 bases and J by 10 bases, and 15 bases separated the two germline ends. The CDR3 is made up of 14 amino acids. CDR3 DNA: TGTGCCAGCAGCCTAAATCCCGGCGGAAACGTCCTGACTTTC. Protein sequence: CASSLNPGGNVLTF. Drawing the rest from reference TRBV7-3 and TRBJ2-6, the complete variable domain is GAGVSQTPSNKVTEKGKYVELRCDPISGHTALYWYRQSLGQGPEFLIYFQGTGAADDSGLPNDRFFAVRPEGSVSTLKIQRTERGDSAVYLCASSLNPGGNVLTFGAGSRLTVL.

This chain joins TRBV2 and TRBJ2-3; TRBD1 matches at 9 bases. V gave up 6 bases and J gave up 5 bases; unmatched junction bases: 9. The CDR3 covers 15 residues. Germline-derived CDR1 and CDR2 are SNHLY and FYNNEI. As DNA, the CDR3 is TGTGCCAGCAGCGCCCAGGGACAGGGAGTAGATACGCAGTATTTT. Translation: CASSAQGQGVDTQYF.

The CDR3, as DNA: TGTGCCTGGAGTGCCGGGGGGGATACGCAGTATTTT. It specifies CAWSAGGDTQYF. The chain combines TRBV30 with TRBJ2-3, with TRBD2 matching 7 bases. The germline CDR1 and CDR2 sequences are GTSNPN and SVGIG (reference sequence). The ends lost 1 base at V and 6 bases at J; junction bases unmatched: 1. This CDR3 has 12 residues.

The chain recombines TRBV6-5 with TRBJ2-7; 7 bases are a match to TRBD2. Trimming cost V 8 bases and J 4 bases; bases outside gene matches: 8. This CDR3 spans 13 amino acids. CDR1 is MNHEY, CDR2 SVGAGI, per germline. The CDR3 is CASSRTGLYEQYF. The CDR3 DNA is TGTGCCAGCTCCCGGACGGGACTATACGAGCAGTACTTC.

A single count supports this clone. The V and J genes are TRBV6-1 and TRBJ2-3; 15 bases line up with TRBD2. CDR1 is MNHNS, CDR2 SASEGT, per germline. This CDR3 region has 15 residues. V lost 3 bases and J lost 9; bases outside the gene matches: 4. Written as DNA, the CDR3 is TGTGCCAGCAGTGATCCGGGACTAGCGGGAGGAACGCAGTATTTT. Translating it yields CASSDPGLAGGTQYF.

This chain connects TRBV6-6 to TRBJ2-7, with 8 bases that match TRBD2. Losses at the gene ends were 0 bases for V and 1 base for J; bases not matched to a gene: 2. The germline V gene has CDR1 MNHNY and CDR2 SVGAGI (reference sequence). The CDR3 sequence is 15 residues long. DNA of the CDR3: TGTGCCAGCAGTTACTCCGGCGGGGGGTCCTACGAGCAGTACTTC. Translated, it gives CASSYSGGGSYEQYF.

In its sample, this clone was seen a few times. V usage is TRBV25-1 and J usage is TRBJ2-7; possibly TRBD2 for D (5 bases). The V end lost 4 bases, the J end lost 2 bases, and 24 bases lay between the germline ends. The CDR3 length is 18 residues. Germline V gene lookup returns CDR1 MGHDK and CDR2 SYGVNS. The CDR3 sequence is CASSGRPPMREQTYEQYF. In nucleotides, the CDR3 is TGTGCCAGCAGTGGAAGACCTCCAATGAGGGAGCAGACCTACGAGCAGTACTTC.